The 23 T cell receptor beta chains below were found in one sample sequenced in a study of cytomegalovirus exposure and HLA in healthy donors. The study ran its PCR with 60 Vbeta and 13 Jbeta primers. The assay was immunoSEQ multiplex PCR, and TCRdb's table has in-frame clones only and misses some. The table records about 130,000 clones, nearly 80% of them present only once. Sequencing used PBMCs. The receptors derive from a man aged 30-40 years in good health and CMV-seronegative.

The V gene is TRBV28, the J gene TRBJ1-2; 7 nucleotides line up with TRBD1. The CDR3 runs to 14 residues. Germline CDR1 is MDHEN and CDR2 is SYDVKM. The junction had 5 bases not matched to a gene; V was cut back by 4 bases and J by 3 bases. CDR3 region: CASSSLGQDYGYTF. CDR3 coding DNA: TGTGCCAGCAGTTCCCTTGGACAGGACTATGGCTACACCTTC.

J is TRBJ2-5 and V is TRBV7-9, with TRBD1 as a possible D gene (5 bases). The CDR3 has 15 residues. Deletions cut 6 bases from V and 5 bases from J, with 19 bases between. Per germline, CDR1 SEHNR and CDR2 FQNEAQ (reference sequence). CDR3 in amino acids: CASSQGQVDKETQYF. CDR3 in DNA: TGTGCCAGCAGTCAGGGCCAGGTTGATAAGGAGACCCAGTACTTC.

V gene TRBV10-3 combines with J gene TRBJ2-2, with 8 bases fitting TRBD2. Per the germline V gene, CDR1 is ENHRY and CDR2 is SYGVKD. V trimming: 4 bases; J trimming: 7 bases; junction bases outside the gene matches: 2. The CDR3 runs to 13 residues. The chain's CDR3 is CAISGRGGGELFF. CDR3 bases: TGTGCCATCAGTGGCCGGGGGGGCGGGGAGCTGTTTTTT.

In its sample, this clone was seen a few times. CDR3 sequence reads: CASSSGQGNQPQHF. The CDR3 nucleotides are TGTGCCAGCAGTTCGGGACAGGGAAATCAGCCCCAGCATTTT. V usage is TRBV27 and J usage is TRBJ1-5, with 9 bases that match TRBD1. Germline V gene lookup returns CDR1 MNHEY and CDR2 SMNVEV (reference sequence). This CDR3 comprises 14 residues. After removal of 4 bases from V and 4 bases from J, the junction contained 2 bases not matched to a gene.

V usage is TRBV4-3 and J usage is TRBJ2-1, with 7 bases identical to TRBD2. Germline V gene data show CDR1 as LGHNA and CDR2 as YSLEER. This CDR3 spans 16 amino acids. Germline trimming cut 0 bases from V and 3 bases from J; bases unmatched to any gene: 5. CDR3 in amino acids: CASSQDVAGFYNEQFF. The CDR3 coding sequence is TGCGCCAGCAGCCAAGATGTAGCGGGCTTCTACAATGAGCAGTTCTTC.

The chain couples TRBV10-3 to TRBJ2-7; the match to TRBD2 covers 11 bases. In germline, CDR1 is ENHRY, CDR2 SYGVKD. The CDR3 sequence is 13 residues long. V was pared by 10 bases and J by 3 bases, with 5 bases of the junction left unmatched. For the CDR3, the DNA is TGTGCCACCGCCGGGACTAGCGGCTACGAGCAGTACTTC. Residues: CATAGTSGYEQYF.

The chain links TRBV7-9 to TRBJ2-1; TRBD2 might be the D (6 bases). The CDR3 sequence is 13 residues long. With 3 bases removed from V and 5 bases from J, the gap between germline ends came to 8 bases. CDR1 is SEHNR and CDR2 is FQNEAQ in the germline V gene (reference sequence). DNA of the CDR3: TGTGCCAGCAGCTTGGGGGGACACAATGAGCAGTTCTTC. This sequence encodes CASSLGGHNEQFF.

The CDR3 loop is CASGLGLAPGELFF. The CDR3 nucleotides read TGTGCTAGTGGCCTGGGACTAGCTCCCGGGGAGCTGTTTTTT. The gene calls are TRBV12-5 and TRBJ2-2; 9 bases fit TRBD2. The V gene's germline CDR1 is LGHNT and CDR2 FRNRAP. The junction had 5 bases not matched to a gene; V was cut back by 6 bases and J by 6 bases. This CDR3 has 14 residues.

V is TRBV6-6 and J is TRBJ2-7, with a tentative D call TRBD2 (6 bases). With 8 bases removed from V and 2 bases from J, the gap between germline ends came to 10 bases. The length of the CDR3 is 12 residues. Germline V CDR1 and CDR2: MNHNY, SVGAGI (reference sequence). The chain's CDR3 is CASGGTAYEQYF. The CDR3 DNA follows: TGTGCCAGCGGCGGGACGGCCTACGAGCAGTACTTC.

This clone appeared once. The gene calls are TRBV5-1 and TRBJ2-7; weak D call: TRBD2 (5 bases). The CDR3 length is 15 residues. The V end lost 0 bases, the J end lost 0 bases, and 10 bases lay between the germline ends. The V gene's germline CDR1 is SGHRS and CDR2 YFSETQ. CDR3 in amino acids: CASSLGSGSSYEQYF. The CDR3 DNA reads TGCGCCAGCAGCTTGGGAAGCGGAAGCTCCTACGAGCAGTACTTC.

The rearrangement uses TRBV7-2 and TRBJ2-5, with TRBD2 matching over 10 bases. The assigned J gene may be wrong: the sequence end matches TRBJ2-7 better. There are 16 residues in the CDR3. The V gene's germline CDR1 is SGHTA and CDR2 FQGNSA. CDR3 in DNA: TGTGCCAGCAGCCCTTCGAGCGGGAGGGAGCCCTACGAGCAGTACTTC. Translated: CASSPSSGREPYEQYF.

Only one count was recorded for this clone. The chain combines TRBV12-5 with TRBJ2-3; possible D gene TRBD2, 5 bases. The V end was cut by 1 base, the J end by 3 bases, with 14 bases between. This CDR3 is 16 amino acids long. Germline loops: CDR1 LGHNT, CDR2 FRNRAP. CDR3 loop: CASGLGGRSGTDTQYF. CDR3 bases: TGTGCTAGTGGTTTGGGCGGGCGCTCTGGAACAGATACGCAGTATTTT. The variable domain in full, completed from reference TRBV12-5 and TRBJ2-3, reads DARVTQTPRHKVTEMGQEVTMRCQPILGHNTVFWYRQTMMQGLELLAYFRNRAPLDDSGMPKDRFSAEMPDATLATLKIQPSEPRDSAVYFCASGLGGRSGTDTQYFGPGTRLTVL.

This chain uses TRBV7-9 with TRBJ1-2; D is perhaps TRBD1 (5 bases). Germline-derived CDR1 and CDR2 are SEHNR and FQNEAQ (reference sequence). The CDR3 totals 13 residues. Trimming removed 3 bases at V and 4 bases at J, with 9 bases between. The CDR3 reads CASSFGAIYGYTF. The DNA for the CDR3 is TGTGCCAGCAGCTTTGGGGCTATCTATGGCTACACCTTC. Based on the CDR3 plus reference TRBV7-9 and TRBJ1-2, the full variable domain is DTGVSQNPRHKITKRGQNVTFRCDPISEHNRLYWYRQTLGQGPEFLTYFQNEAQLEKSRLLSDRFSAERPKGSFSTLEIQRTEQGDSAMYLCASSFGAIYGYTFGSGTRLTVV.

The V and J genes are TRBV11-2 and TRBJ2-4; D is unresolved. Trimming removed 3 bases from V and 0 bases from J, with 6 bases in between. This CDR3 is built from 14 residues. CDR1 is SGHAT and CDR2 is FQNNGV in the germline V gene. CDR3 nucleotides: TGTGCCAGCAGCTTCGGTATAGCCAAAAACATTCAGTACTTC. Its translation is CASSFGIAKNIQYF.

The chain employs TRBV7-2 and TRBJ1-5, with TRBD1 matching 7 bases. V dropped 5 bases and J dropped 2; count of bases not matched to a gene: 12. Germline lookup yields CDR1 SGHTA and CDR2 FQGNSA. The CDR3 runs to 17 residues. CDR3 sequence reads: CASSPRSTGARNQPQHF. CDR3 DNA: TGTGCCAGCAGCCCTCGTAGCACAGGGGCCCGCAATCAGCCCCAGCATTTT.

This clone occurred a few times. The V gene is TRBV4-1, the J gene TRBJ1-1; tentative D call: TRBD1 (5 bases). Germline CDR1 MGHRA, CDR2 YSYEKL. The CDR3 has 15 amino acids. The V end lost 0 bases, the J end lost 5 bases, and 13 bases lay between the germline ends. The CDR3 DNA sequence: TGCGCCAGCAGCCAAGAGTCGGCCGGGGGGACTGAAGCTTTCTTT. This encodes CASSQESAGGTEAFF.

The V and J genes are TRBV4-2 and TRBJ2-5; weak D call: TRBD2 (5 bases). Deletions cut 4 bases from V and 5 bases from J, with 20 bases between. CDR1 and CDR2 (germline): LGHNA, YNFKEQ. This CDR3 comprises 16 residues. This CDR3 is CASSPARAVGGETQYF. CDR3 sequence (DNA): TGTGCCAGCAGCCCAGCCCGGGCCGTGGGCGGGGAGACCCAGTACTTC.

The CDR3 here is CATSMTAEPAYEQYF. CDR3 sequence (DNA): TGTGCCACCAGCATGACAGCCGAACCCGCCTACGAGCAGTACTTC. The genes are TRBV15 and TRBJ2-7, with D tentatively TRBD1 (5 bases). V lost 4 bases to trimming and J lost 2 bases, with 15 bases between them. CDR1 is LNHNV and CDR2 is YYDKDF in the germline V gene (reference sequence). The CDR3 totals 15 residues.

This sequence joins TRBV29-1 and TRBJ2-4, with D possibly matching TRBD2 (6 bases). This CDR3 comprises 13 residues. Trimming took off 2 bases at V and 10 bases at J, with 15 bases between the two ends. Germline V CDR1 and CDR2: SQVTM, ANQGSEA. The CDR3, as DNA: TGCAGCGTTGAAAGTGGGGGGAGTCGGATTCAGTACTTC. Translation gives CSVESGGSRIQYF.

This rearrangement joins TRBV5-5 to TRBJ1-5; D uncertain. V was shortened by 0 bases and J by 4 bases, with 11 bases between the two germline ends. The CDR3 totals 15 residues. Germline V CDR1 and CDR2: SGHKS, YYEKEE (reference sequence). The CDR3: CASSLGPPGNQPQHF. Written as DNA, the CDR3 is TGTGCCAGCAGCTTGGGTCCGCCGGGGAATCAGCCCCAGCATTTT.

This chain joins TRBV5-1 and TRBJ2-2; 13 positions match TRBD2. CDR1 is SGHRS and CDR2 is YFSETQ in the germline V gene. Losses at the gene ends were 4 bases for V and 3 bases for J; bases not matched to a gene: 3. The CDR3 loop spans 16 amino acids. CDR3 amino acids: CASSPTSGRDTGELFF. The CDR3 nucleotides read TGCGCCAGCAGCCCCACTAGCGGGAGGGACACCGGGGAGCTGTTTTTT.

This clone was seen only once. V usage is TRBV19 and J usage is TRBJ2-3; 7 positions match TRBD2. CDR3 length: 13 residues. Germline V gene lookup returns CDR1 LNHDA and CDR2 SQIVND (reference sequence). Trimming removed 10 bases from V and 5 bases from J; junction bases left unmatched: 9. CDR3 in DNA: TGTGCCACTCACGTGCCGGGGGGAGATACGCAGTATTTT. It is translated as CATHVPGGDTQYF.

This chain links TRBV21-1 with TRBJ2-7; TRBD2 is the table's D call, not checked against the DNA. TRBV21-1 is noted as a pseudogene. The length of the CDR3 is 17 residues. CDR3 in amino acids: CASNTKGGTSETGEQYF. In DNA form, the CDR3 reads TGTGCCAGCAATACAAAGGGGGGGACTAGCGAGACAGGAGAGCAGTACTTC.